This T cell receptor beta chain was profiled in a study of blood T cell repertoires in COVID-19. The ends lost 3 bases at V and 2 bases at J; junction bases unmatched: 2. Germline CDR1 and CDR2: KGHDR and SFDVKD. The CDR3 sequence is 16 residues long. Original methodology: Nucleated cell number was recorded as an estimate derived from reference gene primer amplification. The repertoire was sequenced with immunoSEQ multiplex PCR; TCRdb's copy has only in-frame clones and lacks some. The V and J calls and clone size come from that table; D and trimming were worked out from the DNA. This sample has about 150,000 clones, with roughly four fifths found just once.

The sequencing input was peripheral blood. This chain uses TRBV24-1 with TRBJ2-1, with 11 bases identical to TRBD1. The receptor comes from a man in his sixties or seventies with active or convalescent COVID-19. CDR3 region: CATSDPGQGAYNEQFF. In nucleotides, the CDR3 is TGTGCCACCAGTGATCCGGGACAGGGGGCCTACAATGAGCAGTTCTTC.